This TCR beta chain stems from a study of breast tumors, draining lymph nodes, adjacent tissues. Study-wide results and limits: Compared with lymph nodes, tumors were less diverse; compared with nontumor tissue, more. Tumor and nontumor repertoires were significantly more similar in luminal-like than in basal-like breast cancer. Data fit most tumor T cells coming from lymph node, expanding in tumor. The lymph node origin of tumor T cells was framed as consistent with a hypothesis, not demonstrated.

The lymph nodes were axillary draining lymph nodes from breast cancer patients. This clonotype appeared many times. Its antigen is still unknown. TCRdb independently ran MiXCR on the multiplex PCR reads; one entry per CDR3 protein. The table shows about 140,000 distinct CDR3 sequences, with approximately 32% occurring only once. The CDR3 has 15 residues. The V gene's germline CDR1 is GTSNPN and CDR2 SVGIG (reference sequence). The V gene lost 0 bases and the J gene lost 4 bases, with 10 bases spanning the gap. The sequenced sample consisted of axillary lymph node tissue. The V call is TRBV30, the J call TRBJ2-6; perhaps TRBD2 as D (5 bases). The sequence derives from a female donor with breast cancer. Some clones in this sample may be carry-over from other donors' samples. The CDR3 is CAWSVLGLGANVLTF. The CDR3 nucleotides read TGTGCCTGGAGTGTACTAGGGTTGGGGGCCAACGTCCTGACTTTC.